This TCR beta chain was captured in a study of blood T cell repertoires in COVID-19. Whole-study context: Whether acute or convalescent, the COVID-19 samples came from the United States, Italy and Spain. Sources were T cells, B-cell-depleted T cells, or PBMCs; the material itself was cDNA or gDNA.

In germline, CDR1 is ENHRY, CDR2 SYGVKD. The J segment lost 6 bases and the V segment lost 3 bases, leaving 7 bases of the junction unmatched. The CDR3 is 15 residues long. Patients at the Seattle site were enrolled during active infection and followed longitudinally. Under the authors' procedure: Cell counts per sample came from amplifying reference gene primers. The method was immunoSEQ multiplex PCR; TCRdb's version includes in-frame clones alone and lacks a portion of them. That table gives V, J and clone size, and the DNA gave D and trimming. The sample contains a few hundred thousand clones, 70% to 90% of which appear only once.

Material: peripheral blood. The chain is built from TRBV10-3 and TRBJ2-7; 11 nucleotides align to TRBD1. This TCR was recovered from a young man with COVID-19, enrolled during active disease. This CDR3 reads CAISEPGTGGGEQYF. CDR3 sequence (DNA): TGTGCCATCAGTGAACCCGGGACAGGGGGGGGCGAGCAGTACTTC.